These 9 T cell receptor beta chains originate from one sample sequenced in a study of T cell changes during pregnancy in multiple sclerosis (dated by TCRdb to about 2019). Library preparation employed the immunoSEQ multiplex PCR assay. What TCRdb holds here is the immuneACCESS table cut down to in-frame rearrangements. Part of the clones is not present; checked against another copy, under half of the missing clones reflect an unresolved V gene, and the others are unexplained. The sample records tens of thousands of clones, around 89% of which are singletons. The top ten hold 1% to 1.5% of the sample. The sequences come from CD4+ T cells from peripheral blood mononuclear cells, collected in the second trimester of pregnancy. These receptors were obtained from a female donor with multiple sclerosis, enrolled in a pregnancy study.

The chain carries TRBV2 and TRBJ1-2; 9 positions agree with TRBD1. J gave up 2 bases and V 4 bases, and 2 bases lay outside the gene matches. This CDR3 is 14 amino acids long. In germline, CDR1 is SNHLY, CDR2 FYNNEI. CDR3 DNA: TGTGCCAGCAGTGGGGGGACAGGGAACTATGGCTACACCTTC. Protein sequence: CASSGGTGNYGYTF.

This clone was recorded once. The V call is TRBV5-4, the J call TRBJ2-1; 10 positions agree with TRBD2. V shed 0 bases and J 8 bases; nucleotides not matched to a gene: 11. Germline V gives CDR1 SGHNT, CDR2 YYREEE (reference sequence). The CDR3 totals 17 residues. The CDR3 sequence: CASSLEAWASGSDEQFF. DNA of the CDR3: TGTGCCAGCAGCTTGGAGGCCTGGGCTAGCGGGAGCGATGAGCAGTTCTTC.

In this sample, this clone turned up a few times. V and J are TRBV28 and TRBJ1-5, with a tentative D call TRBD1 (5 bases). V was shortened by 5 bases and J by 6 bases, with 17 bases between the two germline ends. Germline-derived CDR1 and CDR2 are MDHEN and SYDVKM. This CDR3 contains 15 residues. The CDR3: CASSPRSGNRQPQHF. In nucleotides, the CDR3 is TGTGCCAGCAGTCCCCGGTCAGGGAATCGTCAGCCCCAGCATTTT.

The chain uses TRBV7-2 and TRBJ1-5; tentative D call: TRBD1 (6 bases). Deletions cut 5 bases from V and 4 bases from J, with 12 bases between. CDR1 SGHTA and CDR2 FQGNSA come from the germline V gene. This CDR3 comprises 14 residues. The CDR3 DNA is TGTGCCAGCAGCCTAAGAGGACAGAATCAGCCCCAGCATTTT. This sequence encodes CASSLRGQNQPQHF.

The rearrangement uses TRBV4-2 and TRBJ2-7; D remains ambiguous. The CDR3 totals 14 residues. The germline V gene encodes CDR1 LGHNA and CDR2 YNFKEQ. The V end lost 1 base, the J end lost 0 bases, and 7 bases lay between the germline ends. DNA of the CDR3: TGTGCCAGCAGCCAAGCGACAAGCTCCTACGAGCAGTACTTC. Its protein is CASSQATSSYEQYF.

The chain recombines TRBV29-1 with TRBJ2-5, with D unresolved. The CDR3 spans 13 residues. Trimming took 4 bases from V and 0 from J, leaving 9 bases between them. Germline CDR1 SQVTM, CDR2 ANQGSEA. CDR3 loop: CSVVARYQETQYF. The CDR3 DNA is TGCAGCGTTGTAGCTCGGTACCAAGAGACCCAGTACTTC.

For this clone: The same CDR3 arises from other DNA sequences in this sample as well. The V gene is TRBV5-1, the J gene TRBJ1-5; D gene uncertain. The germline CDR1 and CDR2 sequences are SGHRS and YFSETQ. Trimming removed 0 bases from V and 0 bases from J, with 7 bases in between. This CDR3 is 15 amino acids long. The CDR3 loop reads CASSLDSYSNQPQHF. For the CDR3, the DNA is TGCGCCAGCAGCTTGGACAGCTATAGCAATCAGCCCCAGCATTTT.

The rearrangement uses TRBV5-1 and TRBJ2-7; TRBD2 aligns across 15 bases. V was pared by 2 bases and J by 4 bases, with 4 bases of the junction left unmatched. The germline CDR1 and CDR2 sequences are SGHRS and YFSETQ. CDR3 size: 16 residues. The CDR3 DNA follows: TGCGCCAGCAGCTTTACCGGGACTAGCGGGGGGTACGAGCAGTACTTC. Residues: CASSFTGTSGGYEQYF. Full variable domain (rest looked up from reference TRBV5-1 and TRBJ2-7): KAGVTQTPRYLIKTRGQQVTLSCSPISGHRSVSWYQQTPGQGLQFLFEYFSETQRNKGNFPGRFSGRQFSNSRSEMNVSTLELGDSALYLCASSFTGTSGGYEQYFGPGTRLTVT.

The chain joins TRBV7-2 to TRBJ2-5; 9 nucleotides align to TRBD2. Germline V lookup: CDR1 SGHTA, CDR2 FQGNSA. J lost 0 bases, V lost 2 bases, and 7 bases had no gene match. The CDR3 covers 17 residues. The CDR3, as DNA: TGTGCCAGCAGCTTATCTTCTAGCGGGGCATACCAAGAGACCCAGTACTTC. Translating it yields CASSLSSSGAYQETQYF.